The 15 T cell receptor beta chains presented below share a single source sample, sequenced in a study of blood T cell repertoires in COVID-19. Sequenced by immunoSEQ multiplex PCR; TCRdb stores in-frame clones only, minus some. This sample yields 220,000 or so clones, of which roughly nine tenths are seen a single time; under 4% belongs to the top ten. Input material: PBMCs or T cells enriched from blood (not recorded which). These receptors came from a woman under 30 in a cohort exposed to, infected with or recovered from COVID-19 (not recorded which).

This chain joins TRBV12-3 or TRBV12-4 and TRBJ1-2; no reliable D call. The CDR3 extends over 13 amino acids. V lost 7 bases, J lost 8 bases, and 17 bases lay in between. The CDR3 nucleotides read TGTGCCAGCAAGGGCTCGGCGGCGGGCGGCTACACCTTC. It encodes CASKGSAAGGYTF.

The chain links TRBV2 to TRBJ2-5; the match to TRBD2 covers 7 bases. With V trimmed by 3 bases and J by 5 bases, 6 bases remained unmatched. Germline V gene data show CDR1 as SNHLY and CDR2 as FYNNEI. The CDR3 is 14 residues long. In DNA form, the CDR3 reads TGTGCCAGCAGTGACGCGGGAGAGGTTGAGACCCAGTACTTC. This codes for CASSDAGEVETQYF. The full variable domain, rest sourced from reference TRBV2 and TRBJ2-5, is EPEVTQTPSHQVTQMGQEVILRCVPISNHLYFYWYRQILGQKVEFLVSFYNNEISEKSEIFDDQFSVERPDGSNFTLKIRSTKLEDSAMYFCASSDAGEVETQYFGPGTRLLVL.

The chain links TRBV7-8 to TRBJ1-5, with D possibly TRBD1 on 5 matching bases. Between the trimmed V and J ends, which lost 5 bases and 8 bases, there was a span of 10 bases. Per the germline V gene, CDR1 is SGHVS and CDR2 is FQNEAQ. This CDR3 is built from 12 residues. CDR3 sequence reads: CASSPGREPQHF. Written as DNA, the CDR3 is TGTGCCAGCAGCCCCGGCAGGGAGCCCCAGCATTTT.

J is TRBJ2-7 and V is TRBV4-1, with D possibly matching TRBD2 (6 bases). Per germline, CDR1 MGHRA and CDR2 YSYEKL. V dropped 4 bases and J dropped 4 bases, with 20 bases sitting between them. This CDR3 spans 16 amino acids. Here the CDR3 reads CASSLEVGSGMYEQYF. The CDR3 DNA sequence: TGCGCCAGCAGCCTCGAGGTCGGGAGTGGGATGTACGAGCAGTACTTC.

The chain uses TRBV2 and TRBJ2-7; TRBD1 matches 8 bases. J gave up 5 bases and V 3 bases, and 6 bases lay outside the gene matches. The CDR3 loop spans 14 amino acids. Germline values: CDR1 SNHLY, CDR2 FYNNEI. CDR3 sequence reads: CASSDQTGVDEQYF. As DNA, the CDR3 is TGTGCCAGCAGTGACCAGACAGGGGTGGACGAGCAGTACTTC.

V and J are TRBV19 and TRBJ1-5; no clear D. The V end lost 8 bases, the J end lost 0 bases, and 8 bases lay between the germline ends. CDR3 length: 13 residues. CDR1 LNHDA and CDR2 SQIVND come from the germline V gene (reference sequence). CDR3 nucleotide sequence: TGTGCCAGTCAGACTTATAGCAATCAGCCCCAGCATTTT. This sequence encodes CASQTYSNQPQHF.

V is TRBV7-2 and J is TRBJ2-3; TRBD2 aligns across 9 bases. Germline loops: CDR1 SGHTA, CDR2 FQGNSA. The CDR3 is made up of 15 amino acids. J lost 4 bases, V lost 5 bases, and 7 bases had no gene match. The DNA of the CDR3 is TGTGCCAGCAGCCCCTTTGGCGGGGGGGCAGATACGCAGTATTTT. The encoded protein is CASSPFGGGADTQYF.

The V call is TRBV10-1, the J call TRBJ2-1; weak D call: TRBD1 (6 bases). Trimming pared 11 bases from V and 0 bases from J, leaving 11 bases between. CDR3 length: 13 amino acids. The germline V gene encodes CDR1 WNHNN and CDR2 SYGVQD (reference sequence). The CDR3 region is CADSRGSYNEQFF. The CDR3 coding sequence is TGCGCCGACAGCAGGGGCTCCTACAATGAGCAGTTCTTC.

The chain recombines TRBV11-2 with TRBJ1-2; 8 nucleotides line up with TRBD1. The CDR3 is 18 residues long. V lost 2 bases and J lost 0; bases outside the gene matches: 11. From germline, CDR1 is SGHAT and CDR2 FQNNGV. CDR3 DNA sequence: TGTGCCAGCAGCTTACCCCTGGGGCAGGGGGCATCTAACTATGGCTACACCTTC. Amino acid sequence: CASSLPLGQGASNYGYTF.

This rearrangement joins TRBV18 to TRBJ1-5; 9 nucleotides agree with TRBD1. V dropped 5 bases and J dropped 7; count of bases not matched to a gene: 6. The germline CDR1 and CDR2 sequences are KGHSH and LQKENI. This CDR3 region has 14 residues. The CDR3, as DNA: TGTGCCAGCTCAGATACAGGGGGCTACCAGCCCCAGCATTTT. Translation gives CASSDTGGYQPQHF. Using reference TRBV18 and TRBJ1-5 for the parts outside the CDR3, the full variable domain is NAGVMQNPRHLVRRRGQEARLRCSPMKGHSHVYWYRQLPEEGLKFMVYLQKENIIDESGMPKERFSAEFPKEGPSILRIQQVVRGDSAAYFCASSDTGGYQPQHFGDGTRLSIL.

Relative to its sample, this clone is medium-sized. The chain couples TRBV4-2 to TRBJ1-4; no clear D. Trimming took off 0 bases at V and 8 bases at J, with 4 bases between the two ends. CDR3 length: 12 residues. Germline V gene data show CDR1 as LGHNA and CDR2 as YNFKEQ. The CDR3 sequence: CASSQDREKLFF. The DNA of the CDR3 is TGTGCCAGCAGCCAAGACAGGGAAAAACTGTTTTTT.

The gene calls are TRBV28 and TRBJ1-6, with D hard to call. The CDR3 totals 15 residues. Deletions cut 3 bases from V and 5 bases from J, with 11 bases between. Germline V gene data show CDR1 as MDHEN and CDR2 as SYDVKM. CDR3 protein: CASSFLTENNSPLHF. The CDR3, as DNA: TGTGCCAGCAGTTTCCTAACAGAGAATAATTCACCCCTCCACTTT.

V usage is TRBV10-2 and J usage is TRBJ1-1; no firm D call. CDR1 and CDR2 from the germline V gene are WSHSY and SAAADI. The CDR3 totals 13 residues. Trimming stripped 4 bases from V and 5 bases from J, with 11 bases between. The CDR3, as DNA: TGCGCCAGCAGTGTGGTGTCAGAAACTGAAGCTTTCTTT. This codes for CASSVVSETEAFF.

The chain couples TRBV2 to TRBJ2-5; D might be TRBD1 (5 bases). The CDR3 covers 15 residues. The germline CDR1 and CDR2 sequences are SNHLY and FYNNEI. V lost 2 bases to trimming and J lost 3 bases, with 13 bases between them. The CDR3 DNA follows: TGTGCCAGCAGTGAAAGGGGCAGTCTCAAAGAGACCCAGTACTTC. This codes for CASSERGSLKETQYF.

The rearrangement joins TRBV6-5 to TRBJ2-1; D perhaps matches TRBD2 (5 bases). The CDR3 is made up of 13 amino acids. V was trimmed by 0 bases and J by 8 bases, leaving 8 bases between them. Germline V CDR1 and CDR2: MNHEY, SVGAGI. The CDR3 spells CASSYSRGYEQFF. As DNA, the CDR3 is TGTGCCAGCAGTTACTCGCGCGGGTATGAGCAGTTCTTC.